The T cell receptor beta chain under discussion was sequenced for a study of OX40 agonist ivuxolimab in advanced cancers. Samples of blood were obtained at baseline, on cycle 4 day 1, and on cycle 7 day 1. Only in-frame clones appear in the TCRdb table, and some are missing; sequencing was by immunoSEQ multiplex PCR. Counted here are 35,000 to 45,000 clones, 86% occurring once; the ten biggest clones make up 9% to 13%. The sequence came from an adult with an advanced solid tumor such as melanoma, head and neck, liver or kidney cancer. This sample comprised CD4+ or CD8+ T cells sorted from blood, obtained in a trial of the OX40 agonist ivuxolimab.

The CDR3 here is CASSFGQFDSGANVLTF. The CDR3 DNA sequence: TGTGCCAGCAGCTTTGGACAGTTCGACTCTGGGGCCAACGTCCTGACTTTC. The chain links TRBV13 to TRBJ2-6, with D maybe TRBD1 (6 bases). V shed 3 bases and J shed 0 bases, with 12 bases lying between them. From germline, CDR1 is PRHDT and CDR2 FYEKMQ (reference sequence). The CDR3 is 17 amino acids.